The 14 T cell receptor beta chains in this list originate from one sample, sequenced in a study of blood T cell repertoires in COVID-19. Clones were sequenced by immunoSEQ multiplex PCR, and TCRdb holds only the in-frame ones, with some missing. The sample holds roughly 200,000 clones, nearly 90% seen once. Input material: peripheral blood. These TCRs come from a woman aged 18-35 years who had recovered from COVID-19.

This clone was seen just once. This chain connects TRBV5-1 to TRBJ2-1; the match to TRBD2 covers 11 bases. Trimming at V came to 2 bases and at J to 7 bases, leaving 8 bases not matched to a gene. Germline-derived CDR1 and CDR2 are SGHRS and YFSETQ. The length of the CDR3 is 16 residues. The CDR3 DNA sequence: TGCGCCAGCAGCTTCCGACTAGCGGGAAGAGAGAATGAGCAGTTCTTC. It translates to CASSFRLAGRENEQFF.

This clone was seen only once. The CDR3 nucleotides are TGTGCCAGCAGCTCCTGGGACAGGGGAAACGAGCAGTACTTC. This encodes CASSSWDRGNEQYF. The chain combines TRBV11-3 with TRBJ2-7, with 10 bases identical to TRBD1. CDR1 and CDR2 from the germline V gene are SGHNT and YENEEA. CDR3 length equals 14 residues. Trimming at V came to 4 bases and at J to 5 bases, leaving 5 bases not matched to a gene.

The J gene is TRBJ1-2, the V gene TRBV29-1; unclear D gene. The V gene's germline CDR1 is SQVTM and CDR2 ANQGSEA. The CDR3 covers 14 residues. The germline V and J ends were trimmed by 3 bases and 1 base, with 12 bases remaining between them. The CDR3 sequence is CSVDSEAYNYGYTF. The CDR3 DNA is TGCAGCGTTGACTCCGAAGCTTATAACTATGGCTACACCTTC.

The chain recombines TRBV18 with TRBJ2-5; tentative D call: TRBD2 (5 bases). The germline V gene has CDR1 KGHSH and CDR2 LQKENI. V lost 5 bases, J lost 4 bases, and 23 bases lay in between. This CDR3 region has 17 residues. The chain's CDR3 is CASSELKPASAGETQYF. CDR3 coding DNA: TGTGCCAGCTCAGAACTAAAGCCAGCCTCGGCGGGAGAGACCCAGTACTTC.

The chain couples TRBV11-2 to TRBJ2-1; 11 bases agree with TRBD2. CDR3 size: 16 residues. The ends lost 1 base at V and 10 bases at J; junction bases unmatched: 9. From germline, CDR1 is SGHAT and CDR2 FQNNGV. The CDR3 region has the DNA TGTGCCAGCAGCTTAGCTCTCCTAGCGGGAGGAAGCGAGCAGTTCTTC. Translated, it gives CASSLALLAGGSEQFF.

The sample holds one count of this clone. The chain joins TRBV19 to TRBJ2-1; 9 nucleotides align to TRBD2. The CDR3 runs to 13 residues. Germline V gene sequence: CDR1 LNHDA, CDR2 SQIVND (reference sequence). V shed 5 bases and J 8 bases; nucleotides not matched to a gene: 4. In DNA, the CDR3 is TGTGCCAGTAGTGCCGGGACTAGCTATGAGCAGTTCTTC. Its translation: CASSAGTSYEQFF.

The gene calls are TRBV15 and TRBJ2-2; D perhaps matches TRBD2 (5 bases). This CDR3 is built from 15 residues. The V end was cut by 5 bases, the J end by 4 bases, with 14 bases between. The germline V gene encodes CDR1 LNHNV and CDR2 YYDKDF (reference sequence). This chain's CDR3 is CATSLGLYFTGELFF. In DNA, the CDR3 is TGTGCCACCAGCTTAGGACTTTATTTCACCGGGGAGCTGTTTTTT.

The chain carries TRBV6-5 and TRBJ2-7; D might be TRBD2 (7 bases). Germline V CDR1 and CDR2: MNHEY, SVGAGI. The CDR3 consists of 14 residues. Between the trimmed V and J ends, which lost 4 bases and 3 bases, there was a span of 13 bases. The CDR3 loop reads CASSWAGAIYEQYF. In DNA form, the CDR3 reads TGTGCCAGCAGTTGGGCGGGGGCCATCTACGAGCAGTACTTC.

The chain combines TRBV5-1 with TRBJ2-4; 10 bases align to TRBD2. J was trimmed by 0 bases and V by 4 bases; bases with no gene match: 4. Germline CDR1 reads SGHRS; CDR2 reads YFSETQ. CDR3 length: 16 residues. This CDR3 is CASSARTSGAKNIQYF. DNA for the CDR3: TGCGCCAGCAGCGCTAGGACTAGCGGAGCCAAAAACATTCAGTACTTC.

The rearrangement links TRBV7-3 to TRBJ2-1, with 8 bases fitting TRBD1. The CDR3 runs to 15 residues. Trimming took 2 bases from V and 7 from J; bases not matched to a gene: 7. Germline values: CDR1 SGHTA, CDR2 FQGTGA. The CDR3 region is CASSLGQGVENEQFF. In DNA, the CDR3 is TGTGCCAGCAGCTTAGGACAGGGAGTAGAAAATGAGCAGTTCTTC.

The chain is built from TRBV5-4 and TRBJ1-1; no definite D call. The CDR3 contains 15 residues. Trimming removed 3 bases from V and 1 base from J, with 13 bases in between. Germline V lookup: CDR1 SGHNT, CDR2 YYREEE (reference sequence). The CDR3 DNA reads as TGTGCCAGCAGCTCCCCGGGGAGGGCGAACACTGAAGCTTTCTTT. Its protein is CASSSPGRANTEAFF.

This clone was detected only once. The chain is built from TRBV18 and TRBJ2-5, with 7 bases fitting TRBD1. Germline CDR1 KGHSH, CDR2 LQKENI. J gave up 3 bases and V 3 bases, and 10 bases lay outside the gene matches. The CDR3 spans 16 residues. This CDR3 is CASSPRTGRVEETQYF. CDR3 in DNA: TGTGCCAGCTCACCTCGGACAGGAAGAGTGGAAGAGACCCAGTACTTC.

This chain connects TRBV9 to TRBJ1-2, with D perhaps TRBD1 (6 bases). V dropped 7 bases and J dropped 0 bases, with 13 bases sitting between them. This CDR3 has 14 amino acids. The germline gives CDR1 SGDLS, CDR2 YYNGEE. CDR3 sequence: CASGRSGANYGYTF. In nucleotides, the CDR3 is TGTGCCAGCGGTCGCTCAGGGGCTAACTATGGCTACACCTTC. Supplemented by reference TRBV9 and TRBJ1-2, the full variable domain reads DSGVTQTPKHLITATGQRVTLRCSPRSGDLSVYWYQQSLDQGLQFLIQYYNGEERAKGNILERFSAQQFPDLHSELNLSSLELGDSALYFCASGRSGANYGYTFGSGTRLTVV.

CDR3 coding DNA: TGTGCCTGGAGTGGTTCGGGGGGCACTGAAGCTTTCTTT. Translation gives CAWSGSGGTEAFF. This chain uses TRBV30 with TRBJ1-1; the D gene is possibly TRBD1 (5 bases). V shed 1 base and J shed 4 bases, with 10 bases lying between them. The CDR3 is 13 amino acids. In germline, CDR1 is GTSNPN, CDR2 SVGIG (reference sequence).